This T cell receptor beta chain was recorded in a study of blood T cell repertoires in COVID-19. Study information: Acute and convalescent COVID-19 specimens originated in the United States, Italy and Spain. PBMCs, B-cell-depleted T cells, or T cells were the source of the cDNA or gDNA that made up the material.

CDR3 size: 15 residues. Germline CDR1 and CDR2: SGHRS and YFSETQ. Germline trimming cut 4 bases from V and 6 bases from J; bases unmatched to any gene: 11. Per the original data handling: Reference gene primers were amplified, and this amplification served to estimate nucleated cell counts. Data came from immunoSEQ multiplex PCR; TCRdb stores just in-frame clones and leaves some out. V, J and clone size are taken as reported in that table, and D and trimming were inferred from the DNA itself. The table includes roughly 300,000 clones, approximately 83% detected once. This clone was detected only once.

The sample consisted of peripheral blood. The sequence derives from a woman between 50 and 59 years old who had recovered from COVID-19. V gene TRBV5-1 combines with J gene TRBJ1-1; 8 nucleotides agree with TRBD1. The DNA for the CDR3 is TGCGCCAGCAGCCCAACCGGGACAGGTGTGGCTGAAGCTTTCTTT. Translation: CASSPTGTGVAEAFF.